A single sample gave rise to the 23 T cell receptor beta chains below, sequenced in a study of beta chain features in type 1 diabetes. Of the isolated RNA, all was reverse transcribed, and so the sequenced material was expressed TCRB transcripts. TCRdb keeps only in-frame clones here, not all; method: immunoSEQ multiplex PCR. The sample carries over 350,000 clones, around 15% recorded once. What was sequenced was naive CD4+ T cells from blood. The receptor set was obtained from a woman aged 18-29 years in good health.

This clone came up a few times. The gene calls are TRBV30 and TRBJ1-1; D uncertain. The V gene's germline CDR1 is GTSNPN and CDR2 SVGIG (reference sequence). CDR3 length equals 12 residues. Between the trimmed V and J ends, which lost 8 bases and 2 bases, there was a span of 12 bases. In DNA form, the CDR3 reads TGTGCCCGGGGATCCTCAAACACTGAAGCTTTCTTT. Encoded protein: CARGSSNTEAFF.

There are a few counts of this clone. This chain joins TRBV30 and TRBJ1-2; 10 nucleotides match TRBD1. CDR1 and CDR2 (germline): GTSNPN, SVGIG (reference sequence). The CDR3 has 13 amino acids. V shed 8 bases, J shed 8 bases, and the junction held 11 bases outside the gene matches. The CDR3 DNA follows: TGTGCCCTAACGGACAGGGGGATTAGGGGCTACACCTTC. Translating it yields CALTDRGIRGYTF.

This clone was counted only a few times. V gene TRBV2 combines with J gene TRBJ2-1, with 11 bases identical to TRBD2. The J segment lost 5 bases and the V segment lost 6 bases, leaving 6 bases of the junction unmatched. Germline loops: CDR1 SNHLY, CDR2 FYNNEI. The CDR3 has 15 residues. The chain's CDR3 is CASSRLAGNHNEQFF. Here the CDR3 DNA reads TGTGCCAGCAGCCGACTAGCGGGGAATCACAATGAGCAGTTCTTC.

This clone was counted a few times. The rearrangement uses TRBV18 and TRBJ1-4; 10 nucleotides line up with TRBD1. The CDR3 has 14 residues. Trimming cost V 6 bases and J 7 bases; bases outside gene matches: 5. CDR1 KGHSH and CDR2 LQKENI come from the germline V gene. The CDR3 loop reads CASSLDRGSEKLFF. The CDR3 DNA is TGTGCCAGCTCCTTGGACAGGGGGAGTGAAAAACTGTTTTTT.

Written as DNA, the CDR3 is TGTGCCAGCAGCCAATGGACAGGGAGGCATGAGCAGTTCTTC. Translating it yields CASSQWTGRHEQFF. J is TRBJ2-1 and V is TRBV7-9, with TRBD1 identical over 8 bases. Germline assignment: CDR1 SEHNR and CDR2 FQNEAQ (reference sequence). The CDR3 loop spans 14 amino acids. V trimming: 5 bases; J trimming: 8 bases; junction bases outside the gene matches: 8.

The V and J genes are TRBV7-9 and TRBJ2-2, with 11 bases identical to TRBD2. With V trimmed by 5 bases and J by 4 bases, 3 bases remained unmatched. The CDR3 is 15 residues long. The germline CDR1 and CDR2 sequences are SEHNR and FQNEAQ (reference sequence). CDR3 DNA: TGTGCCAGCAGCCTAGGGACTAGCGGCACCGGGGAGCTGTTTTTT. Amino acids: CASSLGTSGTGELFF.

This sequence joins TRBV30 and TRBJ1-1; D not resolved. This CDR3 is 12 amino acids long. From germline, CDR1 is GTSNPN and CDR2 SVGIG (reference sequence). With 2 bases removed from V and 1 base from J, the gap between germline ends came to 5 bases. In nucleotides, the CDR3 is TGTGCCTGGAGTCGGGAGAACACTGAAGCTTTCTTT. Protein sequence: CAWSRENTEAFF.

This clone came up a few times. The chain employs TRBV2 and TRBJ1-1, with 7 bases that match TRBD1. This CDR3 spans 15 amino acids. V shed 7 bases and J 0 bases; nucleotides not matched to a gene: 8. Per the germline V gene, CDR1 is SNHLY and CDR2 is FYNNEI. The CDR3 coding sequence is TGTGCCAGCAATAGGCAAGGACAGGTGAACACTGAAGCTTTCTTT. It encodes CASNRQGQVNTEAFF. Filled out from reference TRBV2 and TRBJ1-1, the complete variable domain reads EPEVTQTPSHQVTQMGQEVILRCVPISNHLYFYWYRQILGQKVEFLVSFYNNEISEKSEIFDDQFSVERPDGSNFTLKIRSTKLEDSAMYFCASNRQGQVNTEAFFGQGTRLTVV.

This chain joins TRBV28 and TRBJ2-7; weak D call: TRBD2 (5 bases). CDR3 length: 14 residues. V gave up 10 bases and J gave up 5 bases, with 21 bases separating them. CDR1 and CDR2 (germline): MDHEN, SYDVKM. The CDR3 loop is CAIYSSRGRHEQYF. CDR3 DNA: TGTGCCATCTACTCGTCTCGGGGTCGGCACGAGCAGTACTTC.

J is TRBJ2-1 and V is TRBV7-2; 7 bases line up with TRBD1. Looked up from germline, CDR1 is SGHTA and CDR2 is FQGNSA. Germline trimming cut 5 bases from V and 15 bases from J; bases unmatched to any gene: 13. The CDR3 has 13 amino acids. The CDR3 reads CASSDHRGEVRFF. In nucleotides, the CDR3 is TGTGCCAGCAGCGACCACAGGGGAGAGGTGCGGTTCTTC. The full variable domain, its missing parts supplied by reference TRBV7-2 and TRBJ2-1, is GAGVSQSPSNKVTEKGKDVELRCDPISGHTALYWYRQSLGQGLEFLIYFQGNSAPDKSGLPSDRFSAERTGGSVSTLTIQRTQQEDSAVYLCASSDHRGEVRFFGPGTRLTVL.

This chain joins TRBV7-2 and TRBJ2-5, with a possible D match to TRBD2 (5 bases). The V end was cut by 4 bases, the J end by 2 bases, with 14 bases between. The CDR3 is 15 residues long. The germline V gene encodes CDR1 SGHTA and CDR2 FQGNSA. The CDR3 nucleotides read TGTGCCAGCAGCTCCCTCGGACTGGAACAAGAGACCCAGTACTTC. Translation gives CASSSLGLEQETQYF.

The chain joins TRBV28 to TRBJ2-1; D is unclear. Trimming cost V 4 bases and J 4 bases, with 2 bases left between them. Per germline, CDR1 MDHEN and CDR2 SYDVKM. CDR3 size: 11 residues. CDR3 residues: CASSSYNEQFF. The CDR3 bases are TGTGCCAGCAGTTCATACAATGAGCAGTTCTTC.

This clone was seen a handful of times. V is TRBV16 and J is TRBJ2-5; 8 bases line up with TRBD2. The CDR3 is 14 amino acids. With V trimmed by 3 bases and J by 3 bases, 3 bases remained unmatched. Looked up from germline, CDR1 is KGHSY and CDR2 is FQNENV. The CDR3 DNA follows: TGTGCCAGCAGCCAGTCACTAGCGGAAGAGACCCAGTACTTC. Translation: CASSQSLAEETQYF.

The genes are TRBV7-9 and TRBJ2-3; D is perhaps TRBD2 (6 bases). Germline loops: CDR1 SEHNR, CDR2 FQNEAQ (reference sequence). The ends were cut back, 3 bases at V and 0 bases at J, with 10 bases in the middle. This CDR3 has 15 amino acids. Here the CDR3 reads CASSFSGASTDTQYF. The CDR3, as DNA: TGTGCCAGCAGCTTTAGCGGTGCTAGCACAGATACGCAGTATTTT. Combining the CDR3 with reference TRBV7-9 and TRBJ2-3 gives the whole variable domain DTGVSQNPRHKITKRGQNVTFRCDPISEHNRLYWYRQTLGQGPEFLTYFQNEAQLEKSRLLSDRFSAERPKGSFSTLEIQRTEQGDSAMYLCASSFSGASTDTQYFGPGTRLTVL.

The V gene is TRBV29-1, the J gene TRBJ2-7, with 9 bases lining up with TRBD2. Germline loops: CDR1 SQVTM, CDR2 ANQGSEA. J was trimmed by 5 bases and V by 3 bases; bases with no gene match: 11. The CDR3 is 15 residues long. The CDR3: CSVDYFSGSSNEQYF. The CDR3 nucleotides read TGCAGCGTTGATTATTTTAGCGGGAGTAGCAACGAGCAGTACTTC.

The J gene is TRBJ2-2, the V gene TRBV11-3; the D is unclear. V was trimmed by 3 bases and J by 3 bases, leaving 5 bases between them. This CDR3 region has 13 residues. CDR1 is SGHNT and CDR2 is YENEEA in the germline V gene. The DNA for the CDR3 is TGTGCCAGCAGCTTCAGTGACACCGGGGAGCTGTTTTTT. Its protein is CASSFSDTGELFF.

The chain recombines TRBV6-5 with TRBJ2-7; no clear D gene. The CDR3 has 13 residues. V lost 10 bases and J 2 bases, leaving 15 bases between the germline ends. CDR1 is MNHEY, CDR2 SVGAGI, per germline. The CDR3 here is CATQISPTYEQYF. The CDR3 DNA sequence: TGTGCCACCCAGATCTCTCCGACCTACGAGCAGTACTTC.

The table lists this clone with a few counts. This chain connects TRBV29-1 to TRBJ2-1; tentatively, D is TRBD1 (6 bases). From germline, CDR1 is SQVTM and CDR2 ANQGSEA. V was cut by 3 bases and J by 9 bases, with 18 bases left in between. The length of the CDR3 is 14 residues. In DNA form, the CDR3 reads TGCAGCGTTGACGGGACAACGGGCTCCAGTGAGCAGTTCTTC. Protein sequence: CSVDGTTGSSEQFF.

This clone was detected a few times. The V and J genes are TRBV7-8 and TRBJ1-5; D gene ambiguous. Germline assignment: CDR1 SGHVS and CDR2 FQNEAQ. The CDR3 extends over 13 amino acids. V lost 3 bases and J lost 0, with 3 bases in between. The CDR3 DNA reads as TGTGCCAGCAGCTTCAATAGCAATCAGCCCCAGCATTTT. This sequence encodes CASSFNSNQPQHF.

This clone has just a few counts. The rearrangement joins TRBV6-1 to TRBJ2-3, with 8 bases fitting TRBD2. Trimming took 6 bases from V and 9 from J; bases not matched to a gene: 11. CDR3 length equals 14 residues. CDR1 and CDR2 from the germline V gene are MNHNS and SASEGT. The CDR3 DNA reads TGTGCCAGCAGACCACTAGCGGACTCCGACACGCAGTATTTT. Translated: CASRPLADSDTQYF.

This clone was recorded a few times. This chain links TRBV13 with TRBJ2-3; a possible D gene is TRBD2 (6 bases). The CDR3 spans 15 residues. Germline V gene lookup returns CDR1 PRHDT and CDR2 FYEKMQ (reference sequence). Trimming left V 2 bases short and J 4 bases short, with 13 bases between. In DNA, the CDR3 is TGTGCCAGCAGCTTAAAGTCGGGAGTTGCAGATACGCAGTATTTT. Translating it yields CASSLKSGVADTQYF.

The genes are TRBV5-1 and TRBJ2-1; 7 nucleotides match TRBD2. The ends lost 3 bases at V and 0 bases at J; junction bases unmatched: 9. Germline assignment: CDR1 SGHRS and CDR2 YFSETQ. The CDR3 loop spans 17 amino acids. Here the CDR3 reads CASSYPVAGSSYNEQFF. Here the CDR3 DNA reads TGCGCCAGCAGCTACCCCGTAGCGGGTAGCTCCTACAATGAGCAGTTCTTC.

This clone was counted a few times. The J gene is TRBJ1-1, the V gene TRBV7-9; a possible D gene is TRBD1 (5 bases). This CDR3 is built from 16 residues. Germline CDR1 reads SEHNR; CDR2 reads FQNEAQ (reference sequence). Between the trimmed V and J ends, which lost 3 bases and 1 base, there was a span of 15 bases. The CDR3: CASSLIFGGENTEAFF. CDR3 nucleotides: TGTGCCAGCAGCTTGATTTTCGGGGGGGAGAACACTGAAGCTTTCTTT.